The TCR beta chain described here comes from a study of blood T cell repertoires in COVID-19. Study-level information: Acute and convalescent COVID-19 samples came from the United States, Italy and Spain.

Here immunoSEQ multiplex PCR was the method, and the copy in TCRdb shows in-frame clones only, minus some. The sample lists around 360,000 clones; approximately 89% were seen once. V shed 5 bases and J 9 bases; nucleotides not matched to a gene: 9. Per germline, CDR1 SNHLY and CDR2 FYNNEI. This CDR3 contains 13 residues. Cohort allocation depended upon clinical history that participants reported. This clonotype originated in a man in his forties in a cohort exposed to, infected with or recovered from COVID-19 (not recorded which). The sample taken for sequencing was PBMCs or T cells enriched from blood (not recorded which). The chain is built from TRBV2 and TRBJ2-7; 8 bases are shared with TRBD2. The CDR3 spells CASSYLGLAGQYF. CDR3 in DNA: TGTGCCAGCAGTTACCTAGGACTAGCAGGGCAGTACTTC.